The 20 T cell receptor beta chains given below trace back to one sample, sequenced in a study of shared clonotypes between healthy human individuals (dated by TCRdb to the early 2020s). Preparation of the library involved the immunoSEQ multiplex PCR assay. TCRdb limited this immuneACCESS table to in-frame rearrangements with V and J called. A share of clones is missing; checked studies link under half to unresolved V genes, and the rest is unexplained. The sample records approximately 720,000 clones, 92% of which are singletons. 24% of the sample rests with the top ten. For the CD8 naive samples, CD45RO-negative cells were positively selected for CCR7, yielding a CD45RA+CCR7+ population from which TemRA cells were excluded. Specimen: naive CD8+ T cells sorted from blood. Reading the label with the study, this specimen's cell subset or site is: CD45RA+CCR7+. Every receptor here comes from a man under 40 in good health.

The chain has TRBV28 and TRBJ1-1; D call uncertain. V was clipped by 5 bases and J by 0 bases, with 13 bases between them. Looked up from germline, CDR1 is MDHEN and CDR2 is SYDVKM. The CDR3 is made up of 15 amino acids. For the CDR3, the DNA is TGTGCCAGCAGTCCCTCGATTGATGTGAACACTGAAGCTTTCTTT. Translated: CASSPSIDVNTEAFF.

About this clone itself: Other DNA sequences of this sample code for an identical CDR3. DNA for the CDR3: TGTGCCAGCAGCTCGGCCCTCTACGAGCAGTACTTC. Protein sequence: CASSSALYEQYF. This chain uses TRBV7-9 with TRBJ2-7; D call uncertain. The germline V gene has CDR1 SEHNR and CDR2 FQNEAQ (reference sequence). CDR3 length equals 12 residues. V was trimmed by 4 bases and J by 3 bases, leaving 7 bases between them. The variable domain in full, completed from reference TRBV7-9 and TRBJ2-7, reads DTGVSQNPRHKITKRGQNVTFRCDPISEHNRLYWYRQTLGQGPEFLTYFQNEAQLEKSRLLSDRFSAERPKGSFSTLEIQRTEQGDSAMYLCASSSALYEQYFGPGTRLTVT.

This clone was counted a few times. V gene TRBV6-5 combines with J gene TRBJ2-7; 7 nucleotides agree with TRBD2. Germline V CDR1 and CDR2: MNHEY, SVGAGI. CDR3 length: 14 amino acids. V trimming: 3 bases; J trimming: 4 bases; junction bases outside the gene matches: 6. CDR3 residues: CASSYGVGGYEQYF. The DNA for the CDR3 is TGTGCCAGCAGTTATGGCGTGGGGGGGTACGAGCAGTACTTC.

The chain combines TRBV7-2 with TRBJ2-1, with unresolved D. CDR3 size: 16 residues. CDR1 and CDR2 from the germline V gene are SGHTA and FQGNSA. Trimming took 0 bases from V and 4 from J, leaving 13 bases between them. The CDR3 loop is CASSLAGGRGYNEQFF. The CDR3 coding sequence is TGTGCCAGCAGCTTAGCGGGCGGACGTGGATACAATGAGCAGTTCTTC.

This clone has more than one count but fewer than ten. V is TRBV19 and J is TRBJ2-1; the match to TRBD2 covers 8 bases. V was clipped by 4 bases and J by 8 bases; unmatched bases: 4. This CDR3 contains 13 residues. CDR1 and CDR2 (germline): LNHDA, SQIVND (reference sequence). CDR3 sequence reads: CASSRGLVDEQFF. Written as DNA, the CDR3 is TGTGCCAGTAGTAGGGGACTAGTCGATGAGCAGTTCTTC.

This clone was observed a few times. The V call is TRBV7-6, the J call TRBJ2-2; TRBD2 matches 9 bases. This CDR3 has 17 amino acids. Trimming at V came to 5 bases and at J to 4 bases, leaving 11 bases not matched to a gene. Germline CDR1 SGHVS, CDR2 FNYEAQ. CDR3 sequence: CASSLPAGGSVTGELFF. In DNA, the CDR3 is TGTGCCAGCAGCCTACCAGCGGGAGGATCGGTCACCGGGGAGCTGTTTTTT.

The chain combines TRBV10-2 with TRBJ2-1, with a tentative D call TRBD2 (8 bases). CDR1 is WSHSY, CDR2 SAAADI, per germline. V shed 8 bases and J shed 7 bases, with 15 bases lying between them. This CDR3 is 13 amino acids long. CDR3 sequence (DNA): TGCGCCAGCCGGGAGGGGGCCCCGAATGAGCAGTTCTTC. This codes for CASREGAPNEQFF.

Of note for this clone: Other DNA sequences in this sample translate to the same CDR3. The CDR3 DNA is TGTGCCAGCAGCTTTAGCGGTAGCTCCTACAATGAGCAGTTCTTC. This encodes CASSFSGSSYNEQFF. The chain has TRBV5-4 and TRBJ2-1; weak D call: TRBD2 (6 bases). This CDR3 has 15 residues. The V gene lost 2 bases and the J gene lost 0 bases, with 9 bases spanning the gap. Germline-derived CDR1 and CDR2 are SGHNT and YYREEE (reference sequence).

This rearrangement joins TRBV29-1 to TRBJ2-7, with TRBD1 matching over 7 bases. The V gene end was trimmed by 5 bases and the J gene end by 6 bases; junction bases not matched to a gene: 4. This CDR3 spans 11 amino acids. CDR1 is SQVTM, CDR2 ANQGSEA, per germline. CDR3 DNA sequence: TGCAGCGTTACCACAGGGGTCGAGCAGTACTTC. It translates to CSVTTGVEQYF.

The chain links TRBV4-1 to TRBJ2-1, with D perhaps TRBD1 or TRBD2 (6 bases each). The CDR3 is 14 residues long. The germline CDR1 and CDR2 sequences are MGHRA and YSYEKL. V was clipped by 0 bases and J by 12 bases, with 15 bases between them. The CDR3 nucleotides read TGCGCCAGCAGCCAAGAGGGGGGACCGGGGGCGCAGTTCTTC. It specifies CASSQEGGPGAQFF.

The V gene is TRBV7-8, the J gene TRBJ1-4; a weak D match, TRBD1 (6 bases). CDR3 length: 15 amino acids. Germline V gene lookup returns CDR1 SGHVS and CDR2 FQNEAQ. The V end was cut by 6 bases, the J end by 8 bases, with 19 bases between. The CDR3 nucleotides are TGTGCCAGCAGACCAAAGCGGGGGCCCAAAGAAAAACTGTTTTTT. It is translated as CASRPKRGPKEKLFF.

This chain uses TRBV19 with TRBJ2-7, with D tentatively TRBD1 or TRBD2 (5 bases each). Germline V lookup: CDR1 LNHDA, CDR2 SQIVND (reference sequence). There are 12 residues in the CDR3. V dropped 6 bases and J dropped 3 bases, with 9 bases sitting between them. As DNA, the CDR3 is TGTGCCAGTAGAGGGACGTACTACGAGCAGTACTTC. The encoded protein is CASRGTYYEQYF.

This clone was detected only once. The V and J genes are TRBV21-1 and TRBJ2-6; the table's D call of TRBD1 was not tested on the DNA. TRBV21-1 is given as a pseudogene. The CDR3 contains 18 residues. As DNA, the CDR3 is TGTGCCAGCAGCAAAGTTGGGCCAAAGAGCTCTGGGGCCAACGTCCTGACTTTC. Translated, it gives CASSKVGPKSSGANVLTF.

The sample holds many counts of this clone. This same CDR3 is encoded by further DNA sequences in the sample. The chain employs TRBV10-3 and TRBJ2-7; 9 positions agree with TRBD2. Germline CDR1 ENHRY, CDR2 SYGVKD. Trimming took 4 bases from V and 5 from J; bases not matched to a gene: 9. The CDR3 has 15 residues. The CDR3 loop reads CAISGLGRGGDEQYF. The DNA for the CDR3 is TGTGCCATCAGTGGCCTCGGGCGGGGGGGTGACGAGCAGTACTTC.

This clone occurred once. V usage is TRBV30 and J usage is TRBJ2-7; possibly TRBD2 for D (6 bases). V gave up 8 bases and J gave up 0 bases, with 11 bases separating them. Germline V gene data show CDR1 as GTSNPN and CDR2 as SVGIG (reference sequence). The CDR3 has 12 amino acids. The CDR3 is CAMEGDSYEQYF. The CDR3 region has the DNA TGTGCCATGGAGGGCGACTCCTACGAGCAGTACTTC.

This chain connects TRBV28 to TRBJ2-5; 9 bases map to TRBD2. Per germline, CDR1 MDHEN and CDR2 SYDVKM. V dropped 2 bases and J dropped 5; count of bases not matched to a gene: 9. The CDR3 is made up of 16 amino acids. DNA of the CDR3: TGTGCCAGCAGTTTAATTTCGGCTAGCGGGATTGAGACCCAGTACTTC. Its translation: CASSLISASGIETQYF.

J is TRBJ2-3 and V is TRBV5-4; D is unresolved. The V and J ends lost 4 bases and 2 bases respectively, with 23 bases between them. The CDR3 consists of 18 residues. From germline, CDR1 is SGHNT and CDR2 YYREEE (reference sequence). The CDR3 nucleotides are TGTGCCAGCAGCCCTATGAGTTCGGGCCTCCCCCTCACAGATACGCAGTATTTT. Translating it yields CASSPMSSGLPLTDTQYF.

The rearrangement uses TRBV9 and TRBJ2-5; 11 bases map to TRBD2. Germline lookup yields CDR1 SGDLS and CDR2 YYNGEE. The CDR3 sequence is 15 residues long. J was trimmed by 5 bases and V by 2 bases; bases with no gene match: 5. The CDR3 region has the DNA TGTGCCAGCAGCGTTAGCGGGAGGGCCAGTGAGACCCAGTACTTC. Protein sequence: CASSVSGRASETQYF.

The table lists this clone with a count of one. V gene TRBV7-6 combines with J gene TRBJ2-7; 7 bases align to TRBD1. V lost 3 bases, J lost 2 bases, and 4 bases stayed unmatched. The germline CDR1 and CDR2 sequences are SGHVS and FNYEAQ. This CDR3 has 14 amino acids. CDR3 loop: CASSFGTEAYEQYF. CDR3 nucleotides: TGTGCCAGCAGCTTTGGGACAGAAGCCTACGAGCAGTACTTC.

This chain uses TRBV9 with TRBJ2-5; 7 bases are a match to TRBD2. This CDR3 has 19 residues. Trimming took 3 bases from V and 5 from J; bases not matched to a gene: 22. Germline CDR1 reads SGDLS; CDR2 reads YYNGEE. DNA of the CDR3: TGTGCCAGCAGCGGGAGCGGGGACGTGCCGATAGGGGTATATGAGACCCAGTACTTC. As protein: CASSGSGDVPIGVYETQYF.